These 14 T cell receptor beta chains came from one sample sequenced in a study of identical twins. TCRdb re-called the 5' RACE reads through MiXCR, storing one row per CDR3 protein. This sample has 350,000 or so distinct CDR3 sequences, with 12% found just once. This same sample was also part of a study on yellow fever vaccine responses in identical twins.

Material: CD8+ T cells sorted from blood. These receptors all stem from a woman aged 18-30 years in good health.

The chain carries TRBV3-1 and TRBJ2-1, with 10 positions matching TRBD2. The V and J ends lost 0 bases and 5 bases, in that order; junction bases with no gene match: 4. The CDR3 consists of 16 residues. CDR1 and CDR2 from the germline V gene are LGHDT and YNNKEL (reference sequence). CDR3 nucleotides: TGTGCCAGCAGCCAAGATAGCGGGGGGCCTAACAATGAGCAGTTCTTC. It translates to CASSQDSGGPNNEQFF.

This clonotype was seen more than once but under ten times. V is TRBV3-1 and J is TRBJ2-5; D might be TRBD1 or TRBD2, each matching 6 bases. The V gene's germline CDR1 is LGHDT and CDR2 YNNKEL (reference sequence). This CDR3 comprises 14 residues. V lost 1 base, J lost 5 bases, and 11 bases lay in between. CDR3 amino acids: CASSQAGDMETQYF. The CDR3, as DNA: TGTGCCAGCAGCCAAGCGGGGGACATGGAGACCCAGTACTTC.

The CDR3 is CASSSRTPATYEQYF. CDR3 DNA sequence: TGTGCCAGCAGTTCAAGGACGCCAGCAACCTACGAGCAGTACTTC. The genes are TRBV6-5 and TRBJ2-7; D not certain. This CDR3 has 15 residues. The germline gives CDR1 MNHEY, CDR2 SVGAGI. Deletions cut 4 bases from V and 2 bases from J, with 15 bases between.

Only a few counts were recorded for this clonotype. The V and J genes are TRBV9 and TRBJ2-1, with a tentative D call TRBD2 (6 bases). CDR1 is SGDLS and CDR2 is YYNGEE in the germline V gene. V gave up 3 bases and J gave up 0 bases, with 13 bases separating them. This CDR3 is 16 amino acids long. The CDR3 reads CASSALGRSSYNEQFF. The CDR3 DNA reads TGTGCCAGCAGCGCCCTTGGGAGGAGCTCCTACAATGAGCAGTTCTTC.

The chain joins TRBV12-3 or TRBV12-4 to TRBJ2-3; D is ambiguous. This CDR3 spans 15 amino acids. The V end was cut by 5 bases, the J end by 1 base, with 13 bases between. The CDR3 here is CASSLQLWGTDTQYF. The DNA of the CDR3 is TGTGCCAGCAGTCTACAACTGTGGGGCACAGATACGCAGTATTTT.

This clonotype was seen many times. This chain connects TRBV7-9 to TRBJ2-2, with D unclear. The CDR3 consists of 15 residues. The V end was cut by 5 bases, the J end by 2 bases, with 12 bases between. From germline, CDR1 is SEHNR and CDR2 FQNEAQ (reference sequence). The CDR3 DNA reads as TGTGCCAGCAGCCCGAAGGACGGTAACACCGGGGAGCTGTTTTTT. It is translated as CASSPKDGNTGELFF.

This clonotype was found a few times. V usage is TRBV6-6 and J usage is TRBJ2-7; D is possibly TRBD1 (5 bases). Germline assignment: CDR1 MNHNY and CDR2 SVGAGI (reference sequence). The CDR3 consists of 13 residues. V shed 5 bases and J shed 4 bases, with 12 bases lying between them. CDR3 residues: CASSQLRVYEQYV. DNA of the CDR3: TGTGCCAGCAGTCAACTCAGGGTTTACGAGCAGTACGTC.

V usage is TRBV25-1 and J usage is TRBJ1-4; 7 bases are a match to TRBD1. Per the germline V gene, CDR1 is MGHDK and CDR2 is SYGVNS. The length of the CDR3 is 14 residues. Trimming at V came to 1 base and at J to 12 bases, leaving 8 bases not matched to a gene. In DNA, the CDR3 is TGTGCCAGCAGTGAATCCCCGACAGGGAGGGAACTGTTTTTT. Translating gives CASSESPTGRELFF.

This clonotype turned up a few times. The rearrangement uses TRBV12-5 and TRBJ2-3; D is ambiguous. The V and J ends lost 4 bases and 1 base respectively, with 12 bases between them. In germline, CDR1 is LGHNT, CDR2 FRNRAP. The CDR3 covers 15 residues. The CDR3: CASGSDPLRTDTQYF. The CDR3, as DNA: TGTGCTAGTGGTTCCGACCCACTACGCACAGATACGCAGTATTTT. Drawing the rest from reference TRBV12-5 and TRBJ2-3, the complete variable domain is DARVTQTPRHKVTEMGQEVTMRCQPILGHNTVFWYRQTMMQGLELLAYFRNRAPLDDSGMPKDRFSAEMPDATLATLKIQPSEPRDSAVYFCASGSDPLRTDTQYFGPGTRLTVL.

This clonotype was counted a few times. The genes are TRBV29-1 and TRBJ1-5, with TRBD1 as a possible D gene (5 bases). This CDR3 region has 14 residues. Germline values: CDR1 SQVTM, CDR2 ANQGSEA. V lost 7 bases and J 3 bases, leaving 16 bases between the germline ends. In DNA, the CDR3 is TGCAGCGCGTTATCTGGGGGACTCAATCAGCCCCAGCATTTT. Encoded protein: CSALSGGLNQPQHF.

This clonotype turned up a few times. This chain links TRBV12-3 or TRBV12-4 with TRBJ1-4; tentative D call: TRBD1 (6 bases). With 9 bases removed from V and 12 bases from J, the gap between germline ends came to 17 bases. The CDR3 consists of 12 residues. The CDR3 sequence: CASVTGGGQLFF. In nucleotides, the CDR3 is TGTGCCAGTGTAACCGGGGGCGGCCAACTGTTTTTT.

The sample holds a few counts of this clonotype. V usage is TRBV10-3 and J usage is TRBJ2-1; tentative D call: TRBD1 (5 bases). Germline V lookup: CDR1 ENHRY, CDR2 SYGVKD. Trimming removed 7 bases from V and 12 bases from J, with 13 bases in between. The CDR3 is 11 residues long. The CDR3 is CAINTGFGQFF. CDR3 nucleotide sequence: TGTGCCATCAATACAGGATTCGGGCAGTTCTTC.

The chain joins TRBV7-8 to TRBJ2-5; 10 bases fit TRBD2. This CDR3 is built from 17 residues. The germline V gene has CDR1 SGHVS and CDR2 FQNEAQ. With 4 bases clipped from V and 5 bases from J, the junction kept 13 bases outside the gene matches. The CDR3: CASSYEPGLAWWETQYF. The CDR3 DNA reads TGTGCCAGCAGCTACGAGCCGGGACTAGCGTGGTGGGAGACCCAGTACTTC. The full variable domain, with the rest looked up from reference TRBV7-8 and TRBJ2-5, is GAGVSQSPRYKVAKRGQDVALRCDPISGHVSLFWYQQALGQGPEFLTYFQNEAQLDKSGLPSDRFFAERPEGSVSTLKIQRTQQEDSAVYLCASSYEPGLAWWETQYFGPGTRLLVL.

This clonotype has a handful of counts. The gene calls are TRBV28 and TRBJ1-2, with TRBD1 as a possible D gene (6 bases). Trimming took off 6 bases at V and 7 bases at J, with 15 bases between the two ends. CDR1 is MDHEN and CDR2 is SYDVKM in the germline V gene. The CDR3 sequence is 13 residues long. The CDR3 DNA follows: TGTGCCAGCAGCCTAGGGGGTTGGTCTGGCTACACCTTC. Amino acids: CASSLGGWSGYTF.